This is a list of T cell receptor beta chains from one sample in a study of naive and memory T cell subsets. TCRdb called the UMI-ligation and nested PCR reads again in MiXCR, with one record for every CDR3 protein. Of 7,000 to 9,000 distinct CDR3 sequences detected, about 30% appear once; the ten largest clones hold approximately 58%. Sequencing input: CD8+ TEMRA cells from blood. These receptors all stem from a human donor in good health. CDR3s include the opening cysteine and the closing phenylalanine or tryptophan.

V gene	J gene	CDR3 protein
TRBV5-1	TRBJ2-1	CAINAGPEQFF
TRBV3-2	TRBJ2-3	CASSQVVVCADTQYF
TRBV6-2/TRBV6-3	TRBJ2-3	CATWTSGDTQYF
TRBV29-1	TRBJ1-3	CSVFGGDTIYF
TRBV18	TRBJ1-1	CASSPGAGNTEAFF
TRBV19	TRBJ2-3	CASSIGTGADTQYF
TRBV20-1	TRBJ2-1	CSAGGLAGYNEQFF
TRBV6-5	TRBJ1-2	CASSPGRMYGYTF
TRBV27	TRBJ1-6	CATQWGSQGSPLHF
TRBV12-3/TRBV12-4	TRBJ1-1	CASSFSPGGNTEAFF
TRBV20-1	TRBJ2-7	CSATGAGSYEQYF
TRBV4-3	TRBJ2-1	CASSQTALSHEQFF
TRBV15	TRBJ1-3	CATSSGTQGARNTIYF
TRBV27	TRBJ2-7	CASSLSWVGFREQYF
TRBV6-2/TRBV6-3	TRBJ1-6	CASSYSVESPLHF
TRBV15	TRBJ1-4	CATSTEQQGANEKLFF
TRBV4-3	TRBJ1-6	CASSQDARWINSPLHF
TRBV12-5	TRBJ2-1	CASGGREQFF
TRBV5-1	TRBJ2-5	CASSIEGARRETQYF
TRBV4-3	TRBJ2-1	CASSTAGSSYNEQFF
TRBV5-4	TRBJ1-1	CASSLGTMNTEAFF
TRBV7-9	TRBJ2-1	CASSSSRLAAYNEQFF
TRBV29-1	TRBJ2-3	CSVDLDLGDRGFTDTQYF
TRBV4-3	TRBJ2-3	CASSQVHLMDTGDTDTQYF
TRBV5-1	TRBJ2-7	CASQVEDSYEQYF
TRBV13	TRBJ2-1	CASSSRGGESYNEQFF
TRBV3-1	TRBJ2-3	CASSQDNDGTDTQYF
TRBV23-1	TRBJ2-5	CASSHAGGEVETQYF
TRBV6-6	TRBJ1-2	CARKGLHYGYTF